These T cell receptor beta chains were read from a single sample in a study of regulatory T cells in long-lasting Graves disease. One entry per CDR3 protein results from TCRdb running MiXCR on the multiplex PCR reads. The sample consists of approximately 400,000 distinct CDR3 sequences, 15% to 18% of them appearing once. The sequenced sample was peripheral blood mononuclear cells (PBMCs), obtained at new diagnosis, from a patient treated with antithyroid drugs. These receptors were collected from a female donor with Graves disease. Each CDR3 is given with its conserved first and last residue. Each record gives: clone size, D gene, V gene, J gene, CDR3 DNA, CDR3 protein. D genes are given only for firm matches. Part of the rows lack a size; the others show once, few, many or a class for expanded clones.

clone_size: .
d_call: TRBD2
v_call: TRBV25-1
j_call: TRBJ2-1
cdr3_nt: TGTGCCAGCAGTGAACTTCCGGGACTAGCGGGCGGCTACAATGAGCAGTTCTTC
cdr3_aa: CASSELPGLAGGYNEQFF

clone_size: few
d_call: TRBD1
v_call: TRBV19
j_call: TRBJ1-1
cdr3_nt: TGTGCCAGTAGTACTCCGGGACAGGAGAACACTGAAGCTTTCTTT
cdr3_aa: CASSTPGQENTEAFF

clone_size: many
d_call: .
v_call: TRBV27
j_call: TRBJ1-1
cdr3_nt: TGTGCCAGCAGTTCGGAGCGGGTCACTGAAGCTTTCTTT
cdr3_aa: CASSSERVTEAFF

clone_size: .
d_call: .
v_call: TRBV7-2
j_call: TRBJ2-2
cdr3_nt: TGTGCCAGCAGCTCCACCGGGACACGCTATTCTTTT
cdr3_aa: CASSSTGTRYSF

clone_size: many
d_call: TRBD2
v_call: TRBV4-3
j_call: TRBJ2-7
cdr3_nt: TGCGCCAGCAGCCAAGATTCTACTAGCGGGAGCTACGAGCAGTACTTC
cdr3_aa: CASSQDSTSGSYEQYF

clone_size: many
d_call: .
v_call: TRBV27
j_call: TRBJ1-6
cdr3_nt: TGTGCCAGCAGTCCCGGGACGAGGACCCTCCACTTT
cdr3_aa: CASSPGTRTLHF

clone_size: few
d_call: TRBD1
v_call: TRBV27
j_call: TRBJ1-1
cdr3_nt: TGTGCCAGCAGCCGGATACAGGGGGGCAACACTGAAGCTTTCTTT
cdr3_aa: CASSRIQGGNTEAFF

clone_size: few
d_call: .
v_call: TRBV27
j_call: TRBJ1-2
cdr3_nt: TGTGCCAGCAGAGCCCTAAAGGGCTACACCTTC
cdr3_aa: CASRALKGYTF

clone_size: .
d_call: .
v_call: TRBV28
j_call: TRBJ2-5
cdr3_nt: TGTGCCAGCAGTCCCGGGACGTCCGCGGAGACCCAGTACTTC
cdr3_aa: CASSPGTSAETQYF

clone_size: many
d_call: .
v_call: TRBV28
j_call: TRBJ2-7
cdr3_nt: TGTGCCAGCAGTTTATCTCAGGGGTACTTCGAGCAGTACTTC
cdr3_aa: CASSLSQGYFEQYF

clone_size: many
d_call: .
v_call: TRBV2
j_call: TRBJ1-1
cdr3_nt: TGTGCCAGCAGTGAGGTGTCCAGGAACACTGAAGCTTTCTTT
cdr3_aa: CASSEVSRNTEAFF

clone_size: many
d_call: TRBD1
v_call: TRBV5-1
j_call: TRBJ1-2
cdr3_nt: TGCGCCAGCAGCCCCGATGGGACAGCTGACTATGGCTACACCTTC
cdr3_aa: CASSPDGTADYGYTF

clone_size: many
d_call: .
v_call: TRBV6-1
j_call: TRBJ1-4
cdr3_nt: TGTGCCAGCAGTGAAGATACGTTAGGGGAAGGTGAAAAACTGTTTTTT
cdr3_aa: CASSEDTLGEGEKLFF

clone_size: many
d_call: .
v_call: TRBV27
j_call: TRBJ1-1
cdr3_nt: TGTGCCAGCAGTCCTCCGGGAGTAAAGAACACTGAAGCTTTCTTT
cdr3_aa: CASSPPGVKNTEAFF

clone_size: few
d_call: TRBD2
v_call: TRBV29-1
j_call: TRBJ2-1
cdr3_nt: TGCAGCGTTGGACTAGCGATTCTCCATGAGCAGTTCTTC
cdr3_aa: CSVGLAILHEQFF

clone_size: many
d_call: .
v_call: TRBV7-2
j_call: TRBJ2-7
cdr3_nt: TGTGCCAGCAGCTTATTGGACTCCGGAGCCTACGAGCAGTACTTC
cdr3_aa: CASSLLDSGAYEQYF

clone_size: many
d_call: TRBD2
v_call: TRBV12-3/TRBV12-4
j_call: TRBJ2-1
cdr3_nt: TGTGCCAGTAGGACTAGCGGGGTGGGCAATGAGCAGTTCTTC
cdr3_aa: CASRTSGVGNEQFF